Presented here are 25 T cell receptor beta chains from one specimen sequenced in a study of cytomegalovirus exposure and HLA in healthy donors. The primer mix had 60 Vbeta and 13 Jbeta primers. Profiling relied on immunoSEQ multiplex PCR, and the TCRdb table lists in-frame clones only, not all of them. The sample records about 150,000 clones, 60% to 75% being singletons. Sequences were obtained from PBMCs. All receptors come from a man younger than 35 in good health and CMV-seronegative.

The rearrangement uses TRBV2 and TRBJ2-7; 8 bases line up with TRBD1. V was pared by 3 bases and J by 2 bases, with 6 bases of the junction left unmatched. The CDR3 runs to 15 residues. Germline loops: CDR1 SNHLY, CDR2 FYNNEI. Here the CDR3 reads CASSEGNRGTYEQYV. In DNA, the CDR3 is TGTGCCAGCAGTGAGGGGAACAGGGGGACCTACGAGCAGTACGTC.

This clone was counted a few times. The CDR3, as DNA: TGCGCCAGCAGCCGACCCGGGACTAGGTACAATGAGCAGTTCTTC. It encodes CASSRPGTRYNEQFF. V usage is TRBV4-1 and J usage is TRBJ2-1; the match to TRBD2 covers 8 bases. Germline CDR1 and CDR2: MGHRA and YSYEKL. The CDR3 contains 15 residues. V shed 4 bases and J 4 bases; nucleotides not matched to a gene: 6.

This chain links TRBV11-2 with TRBJ1-1, with 8 nucleotides matching TRBD1. The CDR3 runs to 15 residues. Germline CDR1 is SGHAT and CDR2 is FQNNGV. The V segment lost 5 bases and the J segment 5 bases; nucleotides outside the gene matches: 10. The CDR3 region has the DNA TGTGCCAGCAGCCGACCCCCCGGACAGGGAACTGAAGCTTTCTTT. Translating gives CASSRPPGQGTEAFF.

In this sample, this clone turned up once. The junction departs from germline at one end; a sequencing error may be responsible. The chain carries TRBV19 and TRBJ2-5, with 11 bases matching TRBD2. This CDR3 spans 12 amino acids. Germline V gives CDR1 LNHDA, CDR2 SQIVND (reference sequence). The CDR3: CACSGGGETQYF. DNA of the CDR3: TGTGCCTGTAGCGGGGGGGGCGAGACCCAGTACTTC.

This sequence joins TRBV4-2 and TRBJ2-4; 13 bases align to TRBD2. There are 17 residues in the CDR3. Germline V gives CDR1 LGHNA, CDR2 YNFKEQ. V trimming: 5 bases; J trimming: 5 bases; junction bases outside the gene matches: 9. For the CDR3, the DNA is TGTGCCAGCAGCAAAATCACTAGCGGGGGGGACCAAAACATTCAGTACTTC. It codes for CASSKITSGGDQNIQYF.

The chain joins TRBV6-1 to TRBJ2-2, with D perhaps matching TRBD2 (6 bases). V lost 8 bases and J 6 bases, leaving 19 bases between the germline ends. Per germline, CDR1 MNHNS and CDR2 SASEGT. The CDR3 length is 15 residues. The CDR3 region is CASFSPVGGPGELFF. The CDR3 nucleotides read TGTGCCAGCTTCTCCCCTGTCGGGGGTCCCGGGGAGCTGTTTTTT.

CDR3 amino acids: CASSLTGRYTGELFF. In nucleotides, the CDR3 is TGTGCCAGCAGCTTAACAGGACGCTACACCGGGGAGCTGTTTTTT. The chain uses TRBV11-3 and TRBJ2-2, with TRBD1 as a possible D gene (5 bases). The ends were cut back, 2 bases at V and 3 bases at J, with 10 bases in the middle. Looked up from germline, CDR1 is SGHNT and CDR2 is YENEEA. The CDR3 has 15 residues.

The chain employs TRBV6-6 and TRBJ1-5; TRBD1 is a possible D gene (6 bases). This CDR3 is 14 amino acids long. CDR1 and CDR2 (germline): MNHNY, SVGAGI (reference sequence). V was pared by 6 bases and J by 3 bases, with 12 bases between. CDR3 loop: CASRARDNNQPQHF. CDR3 coding DNA: TGTGCCAGCAGGGCCCGGGACAACAATCAGCCCCAGCATTTT.

This chain links TRBV19 with TRBJ2-3; 11 bases line up with TRBD2. This CDR3 is 16 amino acids long. Trimming cost V 4 bases and J 4 bases; bases outside gene matches: 7. Germline lookup yields CDR1 LNHDA and CDR2 SQIVND (reference sequence). The CDR3 protein is CASSTRTSGLSDTQYF. CDR3 nucleotide sequence: TGTGCCAGTAGTACCCGGACTAGCGGGCTCTCAGATACGCAGTATTTT.

The gene calls are TRBV4-1 and TRBJ2-7; 10 bases match TRBD1. This CDR3 region has 14 residues. Looked up from germline, CDR1 is MGHRA and CDR2 is YSYEKL. V was pared by 4 bases and J by 4 bases, with 4 bases of the junction left unmatched. The CDR3 DNA follows: TGCGCCAGCAGCCCTCGGACAGGGGGTTACGAGCAGTACTTC. Its translation: CASSPRTGGYEQYF.

V usage is TRBV2 and J usage is TRBJ2-7; perhaps TRBD2 as D (6 bases). V lost 4 bases and J lost 5, with 18 bases in between. Germline V gene lookup returns CDR1 SNHLY and CDR2 FYNNEI. The CDR3 spans 15 residues. CDR3 sequence: CASSVYAGFRHEQYF. The CDR3 DNA sequence: TGTGCCAGCAGTGTGTATGCGGGGTTTCGCCACGAGCAGTACTTC.

V and J are TRBV6-5 and TRBJ1-6; no definite D call. Trimming removed 5 bases from V and 8 bases from J, with 10 bases in between. CDR3 length equals 13 residues. Germline values: CDR1 MNHEY, CDR2 SVGAGI. The CDR3 loop reads CASSRGLHSPLHF. In nucleotides, the CDR3 is TGTGCCAGCAGTAGAGGTTTACATTCACCCCTCCACTTT.

The V gene is TRBV5-6, the J gene TRBJ2-7, with 9 bases that match TRBD1. V lost 1 base and J lost 1; bases outside the gene matches: 3. The CDR3 extends over 15 amino acids. Per germline, CDR1 SGHDT and CDR2 YYEEEE. For the CDR3, the DNA is TGTGCCAGCAGCTTGACGGGACAGGGATCCTACGAGCAGTACTTC. It translates to CASSLTGQGSYEQYF.

The chain employs TRBV9 and TRBJ2-1; 10 positions match TRBD2. This CDR3 is 16 amino acids long. Germline V lookup: CDR1 SGDLS, CDR2 YYNGEE. After removal of 0 bases from V and 5 bases from J, the junction contained 5 bases not matched to a gene. This chain's CDR3 is CASSVGPLAGNNEQFF. DNA for the CDR3: TGTGCCAGCAGCGTAGGACCACTAGCGGGGAACAATGAGCAGTTCTTC.

This clone has only a few counts. The chain has TRBV7-2 and TRBJ2-7, with 13 positions matching TRBD2. Trimming at V came to 2 bases and at J to 6 bases, leaving 4 bases not matched to a gene. This CDR3 is 15 amino acids long. The V gene's germline CDR1 is SGHTA and CDR2 FQGNSA. This chain's CDR3 is CASSLTSGGVGEQYF. CDR3 sequence (DNA): TGTGCCAGCAGCTTAACTAGCGGGGGGGTCGGCGAGCAGTACTTC. The whole variable domain, filled in from reference TRBV7-2 and TRBJ2-7, reads GAGVSQSPSNKVTEKGKDVELRCDPISGHTALYWYRQSLGQGLEFLIYFQGNSAPDKSGLPSDRFSAERTGGSVSTLTIQRTQQEDSAVYLCASSLTSGGVGEQYFGPGTRLTVT.

The rearrangement joins TRBV6-5 to TRBJ1-2, with D possibly matching TRBD1 (6 bases). The CDR3 has 16 amino acids. Trimming pared 2 bases from V and 3 bases from J, leaving 16 bases between. CDR1 is MNHEY and CDR2 is SVGAGI in the germline V gene. CDR3 sequence reads: CASSYGNIQGHYGYTF. CDR3 DNA: TGTGCCAGCAGTTACGGGAATATACAGGGCCACTATGGCTACACCTTC.

Comments on this clone: One junction end does not reproduce the germline sequence, and a read error may be involved. The rearrangement links TRBV28 to TRBJ2-6, with D possibly TRBD1 on 5 matching bases. This CDR3 spans 16 amino acids. CDR1 is MDHEN, CDR2 SYDVKM, per germline. DNA for the CDR3: TGTGCCAGCAGTCCCGACGGGCCCTCTGGGGCCAACGGCCTGACTTTC. Amino acids: CASSPDGPSGANGLTF. Together with reference TRBV28 and TRBJ2-6, the CDR3 gives the full variable domain: DVKVTQSSRYLVKRTGEKVFLECVQDMDHENMFWYRQDPGLGLRLIYFSYDVKMKEKGDIPEGYSVSREKKERFSLILESASTNQTSMYLCASSPDGPSGANGLTFGAGSRLTVL.

The genes are TRBV29-1 and TRBJ1-5; 10 positions match TRBD1. Germline CDR1 SQVTM, CDR2 ANQGSEA. The trim removed 4 bases at V and 5 bases at J, leaving 8 bases unmatched. This CDR3 is built from 15 residues. The DNA of the CDR3 is TGCAGCGTTGCGGGGACAGGGGCCTTCGATCAGCCCCAGCATTTT. This sequence encodes CSVAGTGAFDQPQHF.

V usage is TRBV25-1 and J usage is TRBJ2-5, with a weak D call TRBD1 (6 bases). CDR3 length: 16 amino acids. Looked up from germline, CDR1 is MGHDK and CDR2 is SYGVNS. V lost 2 bases, J lost 5 bases, and 18 bases lay in between. The DNA of the CDR3 is TGTGCCAGCAGTGAAGGGGGCAGGGAACACAGTGAGACCCAGTACTTC. Translating it yields CASSEGGREHSETQYF.

The rearrangement links TRBV11-3 to TRBJ2-7; TRBD1 is a possible D gene (5 bases). Germline assignment: CDR1 SGHNT and CDR2 YENEEA. With 5 bases removed from V and 1 base from J, the gap between germline ends came to 15 bases. The CDR3 contains 15 residues. The CDR3 spells CASSHDSDGSYEQYF. The CDR3, as DNA: TGTGCCAGCAGCCACGACAGCGACGGTTCCTACGAGCAGTACTTC.

This rearrangement joins TRBV5-1 to TRBJ1-5; 9 bases fit TRBD1. CDR1 and CDR2 (germline): SGHRS, YFSETQ. The CDR3 sequence is 14 residues long. V lost 2 bases and J lost 6; bases outside the gene matches: 3. The CDR3: CASSLTGGRQPQHF. CDR3 coding DNA: TGCGCCAGCAGCTTAACAGGGGGCCGTCAGCCCCAGCATTTT.

This rearrangement joins TRBV7-6 to TRBJ2-2; no firm D call. V lost 5 bases and J 4 bases, leaving 11 bases between the germline ends. Germline V gene lookup returns CDR1 SGHVS and CDR2 FNYEAQ. The CDR3 runs to 14 residues. This chain's CDR3 is CASSPLLFTGELFF. CDR3 nucleotide sequence: TGTGCCAGCAGCCCCCTTCTTTTCACCGGGGAGCTGTTTTTT.

The rearrangement uses TRBV7-2 and TRBJ2-5, with TRBD2 identical over 9 bases. V trimming: 4 bases; J trimming: 4 bases; junction bases outside the gene matches: 7. Germline lookup yields CDR1 SGHTA and CDR2 FQGNSA. The CDR3 sequence is 15 residues long. The CDR3 protein is CASSSAGGFIETQYF. The CDR3 DNA follows: TGTGCCAGCAGCTCCGCGGGGGGGTTCATAGAGACCCAGTACTTC.

The chain is built from TRBV19 and TRBJ2-5; 9 bases fit TRBD2. The end of the DNA fits TRBJ2-7 better, so the J call may be wrong. This CDR3 comprises 15 residues. Germline V gives CDR1 LNHDA, CDR2 SQIVND (reference sequence). CDR3 coding DNA: TGTGCCAGTAGTATTGGGCGGGGGGGCCTATACGAGCAGTACTTC. Its translation: CASSIGRGGLYEQYF.

The V and J genes are TRBV19 and TRBJ2-1; tentatively, D is TRBD2 (5 bases). The V and J ends lost 5 bases and 2 bases respectively, with 13 bases between them. Germline CDR1 LNHDA, CDR2 SQIVND (reference sequence). The CDR3 has 15 amino acids. Written as DNA, the CDR3 is TGTGCCAGTAGTTCCTGGCCGGGAACCTACAATGAGCAGTTCTTC. This translates into CASSSWPGTYNEQFF.